Each of the 8 T cell receptor beta chains below was sequenced from the same sample in a study of blood T cell repertoires in COVID-19. Generated by immunoSEQ multiplex PCR, the TCRdb table keeps only in-frame clones and is missing some. Here the sample spans some 47,000 clones, 89% being singletons. Sequencing was done on a sample of peripheral blood. These receptors were obtained from a man in his sixties with active COVID-19.

The chain couples TRBV12-3 or TRBV12-4 to TRBJ1-1; D is uncertain. Trimming removed 5 bases from V and 3 bases from J, with 10 bases in between. The CDR3 totals 13 residues. The CDR3 DNA reads TGTGCCAGCAGTCTAGTCGAGGACACTGAAGCTTTCTTT. Amino acids: CASSLVEDTEAFF.

Only one count was recorded for this clone. The chain joins TRBV24-1 to TRBJ2-2; 11 positions match TRBD2. There are 14 residues in the CDR3. Germline loops: CDR1 KGHDR, CDR2 SFDVKD. Trimming removed 9 bases from V and 9 bases from J; junction bases left unmatched: 8. This CDR3 reads CATRGTSGSRELFF. CDR3 nucleotide sequence: TGTGCCACCCGAGGCACTAGCGGGAGCCGGGAGCTGTTTTTT.

The chain recombines TRBV5-1 with TRBJ2-7; TRBD1 is a possible D gene (5 bases). The CDR3 loop spans 14 amino acids. Trimming removed 0 bases at V and 2 bases at J, with 9 bases between. The germline gives CDR1 SGHRS, CDR2 YFSETQ. The CDR3 loop reads CASSLAREPYEQYF. The CDR3 DNA reads as TGCGCCAGCAGCTTGGCCAGGGAACCCTACGAGCAGTACTTC.

The CDR3 nucleotides are TGCGCCAGCAGTTCCGGGACAGGGGGCACCGAGACCCAGTACTTC. Translated, it gives CASSSGTGGTETQYF. This sequence joins TRBV5-1 and TRBJ2-5, with TRBD1 matching over 12 bases. The V and J ends lost 5 bases and 5 bases, in that order; junction bases with no gene match: 7. This CDR3 has 15 residues. The germline CDR1 and CDR2 sequences are SGHRS and YFSETQ.

This chain connects TRBV6-4 to TRBJ2-5; TRBD2 matches at 12 bases. V was pared by 5 bases and J by 5 bases, with 21 bases of the junction left unmatched. The V gene's germline CDR1 is MRHNA and CDR2 SNTAGT. The CDR3 contains 20 residues. Here the CDR3 DNA reads TGTGCCAGCAGTACCCGTCTCGGGGAGGCTAGCGGGAGGGCCGGGGAGACCCAGTACTTC. Its translation is CASSTRLGEASGRAGETQYF.

CDR3 nucleotides: TGTGCCAGCAGTTTATCCTCAGCGGCAGTCCAAGAGACCCAGTACTTC. This encodes CASSLSSAAVQETQYF. The genes are TRBV28 and TRBJ2-5; weak D call: TRBD2 (5 bases). Trimming cost V 1 base and J 1 base, with 13 bases left between them. Looked up from germline, CDR1 is MDHEN and CDR2 is SYDVKM. The CDR3 totals 16 residues.

The rearrangement joins TRBV2 to TRBJ1-5; D gene unclear. Per the germline V gene, CDR1 is SNHLY and CDR2 is FYNNEI. V dropped 3 bases and J dropped 7 bases, with 13 bases sitting between them. The length of the CDR3 is 14 residues. The CDR3 DNA reads as TGTGCCAGCAGTGACGTTGGGCGGGAACAGCCCCAGCATTTT. Encoded protein: CASSDVGREQPQHF.

V gene TRBV2 combines with J gene TRBJ2-7; tentative D call: TRBD1 (6 bases). V was shortened by 1 base and J by 3 bases, with 16 bases between the two germline ends. Per germline, CDR1 SNHLY and CDR2 FYNNEI. CDR3 size: 16 residues. The CDR3 nucleotides are TGTGCCAGCAGTGAAGGACAGGCGCACGTGTACTACGAGCAGTACTTC. This encodes CASSEGQAHVYYEQYF.